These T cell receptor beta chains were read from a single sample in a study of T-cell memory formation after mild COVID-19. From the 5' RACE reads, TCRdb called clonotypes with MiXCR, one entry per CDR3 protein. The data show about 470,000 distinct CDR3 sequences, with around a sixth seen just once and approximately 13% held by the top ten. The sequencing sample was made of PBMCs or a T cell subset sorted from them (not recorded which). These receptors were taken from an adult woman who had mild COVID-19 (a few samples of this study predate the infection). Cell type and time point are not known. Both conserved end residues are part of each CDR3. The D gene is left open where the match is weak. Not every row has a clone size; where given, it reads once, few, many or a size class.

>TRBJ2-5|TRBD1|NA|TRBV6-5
CASSWDRSRETQYF
TGTGCCAGCAGTTGGGACAGGTCGCGGGAGACCCAGTACTTC
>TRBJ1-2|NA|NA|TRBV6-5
CASSYGLDGGYTF
TGTGCCAGCAGTTACGGCCTGGATGGAGGCTACACCTTC
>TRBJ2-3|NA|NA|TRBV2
CASRTRRSTDTQYF
TGTGCCAGCAGAACCAGGAGAAGCACAGATACGCAGTATTTT
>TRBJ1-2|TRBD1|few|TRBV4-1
CASSQMTGSGYTF
TGCGCCAGCAGCCAAATGACAGGGAGTGGCTACACCTTC
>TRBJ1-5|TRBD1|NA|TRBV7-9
CASSLSPGQGGGNQPQHF
TGTGCCAGCAGCCTATCACCGGGACAGGGAGGGGGCAATCAGCCCCAGCATTTT
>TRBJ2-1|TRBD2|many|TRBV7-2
CASSLGAGGYNEQFF
TGTGCCAGCAGCTTAGGAGCGGGGGGGTACAATGAGCAGTTCTTC
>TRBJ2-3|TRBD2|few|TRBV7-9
CASRPTSGRQIGSDTQYF
TGTGCCAGCAGACCGACTAGCGGGAGGCAGATTGGGTCAGATACGCAGTATTTT
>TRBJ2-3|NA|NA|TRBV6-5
CASSYSGDPRTDTQYF
TGTGCCAGCAGTTACTCGGGGGATCCGAGGACAGATACGCAGTATTTT
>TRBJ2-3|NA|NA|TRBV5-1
CASSLLRDTQYF
TGCGCCAGCAGCTTGTTAAGGGATACGCAGTATTTT
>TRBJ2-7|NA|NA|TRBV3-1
CASSHLPGARSSYEQYF
TGTGCCAGCAGCCATCTGCCGGGGGCCCGGTCCTCCTACGAGCAGTACTTC
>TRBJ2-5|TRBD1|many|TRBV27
CASSVDRGSETQYF
TGTGCCAGCAGCGTCGACAGGGGGTCTGAGACCCAGTACTTC
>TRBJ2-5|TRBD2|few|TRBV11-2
CASSLHPGLAGGLETQYF
TGTGCCAGCAGCTTACATCCGGGACTAGCGGGAGGACTAGAGACCCAGTACTTC
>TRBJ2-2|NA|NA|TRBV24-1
CATSDLSSGGITGELFF
TGTGCCACCAGTGACCTGTCGTCCGGGGGAATCACCGGGGAGCTGTTTTTT
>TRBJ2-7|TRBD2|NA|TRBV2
CASTLLAGSLYEQYF
TGTGCCAGCACTTTACTAGCGGGGTCCCTCTACGAGCAGTACTTC
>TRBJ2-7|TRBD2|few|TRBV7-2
CASSQTSGGASYEQYF
TGTGCCAGCAGCCAGACTAGCGGAGGGGCCTCCTACGAGCAGTACTTC
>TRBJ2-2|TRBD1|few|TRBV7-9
CASSSSFDRGVSAGELFF
TGTGCCAGCAGCTCCTCCTTCGACAGGGGTGTCAGCGCCGGGGAGCTGTTTTTT
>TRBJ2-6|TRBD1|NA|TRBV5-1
CASSLIGVPGGEANVLTF
TGCGCCAGCAGCTTAATTGGCGTCCCAGGGGGCGAGGCCAACGTCCTGACTTTC
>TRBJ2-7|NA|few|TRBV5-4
CASSLDRVTDEQYF
TGTGCCAGCAGCTTGGACAGGGTGACAGACGAGCAGTACTTC
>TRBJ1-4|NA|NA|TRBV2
CASSVVARQALPSNEKLFF
TGTGCCAGCAGTGTAGTGGCTAGACAGGCCCTCCCCTCTAATGAAAAACTGTTTTTT
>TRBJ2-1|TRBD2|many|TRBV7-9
CASSLARASGTGYEQFF
TGTGCCAGCAGCTTAGCAAGGGCTAGCGGGACCGGGTATGAGCAGTTCTTC
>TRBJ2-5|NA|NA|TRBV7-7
CASSQGSETQYF
TGTGCTAGCAGCCAGGGATCGGAGACCCAGTACTTC
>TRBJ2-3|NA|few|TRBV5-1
CASSLIGVAITDTQYF
TGCGCCAGCAGCTTGATTGGGGTAGCCATCACAGATACGCAGTATTTT
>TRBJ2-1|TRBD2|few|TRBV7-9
CASSWTSGRRNEQFF
TGTGCCAGCAGCTGGACTAGCGGGAGGAGGAATGAGCAGTTCTTC
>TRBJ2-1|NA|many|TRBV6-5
CASRMTLLYNEQFF
TGTGCCAGCAGAATGACACTGCTCTACAATGAGCAGTTCTTC
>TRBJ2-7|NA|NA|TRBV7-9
CASSFGPEQYF
TGTGCCAGCAGCTTTGGTCCCGAGCAGTACTTC
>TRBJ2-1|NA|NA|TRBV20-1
CSARGVEYNEQFF
TGCAGTGCTAGAGGAGTGGAATACAATGAGCAGTTCTTC
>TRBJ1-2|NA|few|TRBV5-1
CASSLASGALLYTF
TGCGCCAGCAGCTTGGCCTCCGGGGCCCTCCTCTACACCTTC
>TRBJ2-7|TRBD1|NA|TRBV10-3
CAISPQGAPLFEQYF
TGTGCCATCAGTCCACAGGGGGCCCCTTTGTTTGAGCAGTACTTC
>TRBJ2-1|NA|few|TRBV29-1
CSVTRGSSSYNEQFF
TGCAGCGTGACACGAGGTTCAAGTTCCTACAATGAGCAGTTCTTC
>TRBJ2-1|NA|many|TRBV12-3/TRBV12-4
CASSPRGTPQFF
TGTGCCAGCAGTCCACGGGGGACCCCCCAGTTCTTC
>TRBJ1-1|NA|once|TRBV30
CAWTTGMNTEAFF
TGTGCCTGGACGACGGGCATGAACACTGAAGCTTTCTTT
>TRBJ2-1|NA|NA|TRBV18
CASSPQTYNEQFF
TGTGCCAGCTCACCACAGACCTACAATGAGCAGTTCTTC
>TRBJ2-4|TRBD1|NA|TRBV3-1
CASSLTGNAKNIQYF
TGTGCCAGCAGCCTGACAGGGAACGCCAAAAACATTCAGTACTTC
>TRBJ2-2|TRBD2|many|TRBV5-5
CASTLGLAVTGELFF
TGTGCCAGCACCTTGGGGCTAGCGGTCACCGGGGAGCTGTTTTTT
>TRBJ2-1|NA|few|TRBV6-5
CATQGRPGEYFNEQFF
TGTGCCACCCAGGGTCGTCCGGGGGAGTACTTCAATGAGCAGTTCTTC
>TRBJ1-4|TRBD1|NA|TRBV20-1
CSARDKAGGEKLFF
TGCAGTGCTAGAGATAAGGCAGGGGGTGAAAAACTGTTTTTT
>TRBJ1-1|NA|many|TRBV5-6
CASSLGGRGTEAFF
TGTGCCAGCAGTTTGGGGGGGCGCGGCACTGAAGCTTTCTTT
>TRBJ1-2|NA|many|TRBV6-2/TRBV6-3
CASSEPGRHTF
TGTGCCAGCAGCGAACCTGGACGGCACACCTTC
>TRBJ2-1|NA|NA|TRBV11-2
CASSLDRYYNEQFF
TGTGCCAGCAGCTTAGACAGGTATTACAATGAGCAGTTCTTC
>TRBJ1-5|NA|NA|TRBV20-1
CSAHNLGAEQPQHF
TGCAGTGCTCATAACCTAGGGGCGGAACAGCCCCAGCATTTT
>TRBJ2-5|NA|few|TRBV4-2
CASSQEGTGRGETQYF
TGTGCCAGCAGCCAAGAGGGAACCGGGAGAGGGGAGACCCAGTACTTC
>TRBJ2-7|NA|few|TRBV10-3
CATDAGSNYEQYF
TGTGCCACCGACGCCGGGTCGAACTACGAGCAGTACTTC
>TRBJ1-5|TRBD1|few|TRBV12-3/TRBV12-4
CASSGQGDMEPQHF
TGTGCCAGCAGTGGACAGGGTGATATGGAGCCCCAGCATTTT
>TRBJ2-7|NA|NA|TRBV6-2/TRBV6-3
CATQEFPSGMLVGQYF
TGTGCCACCCAAGAATTTCCGTCCGGGATGCTGGTGGGGCAGTACTTC
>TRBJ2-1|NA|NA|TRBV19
CASSAPPGGPRNEQFF
TGTGCCAGTAGTGCGCCCCCAGGCGGGCCTAGGAATGAGCAGTTCTTC
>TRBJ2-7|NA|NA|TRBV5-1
CASSLIGGSYEQYF
TGCGCCAGCAGCTTGATCGGCGGGTCCTACGAGCAGTACTTC
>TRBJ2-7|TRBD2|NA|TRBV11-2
CASSRPGLQSYEQYF
TGTGCCAGCAGCCGGCCGGGACTACAGTCCTACGAGCAGTACTTC
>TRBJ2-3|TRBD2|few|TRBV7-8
CASSLGVLAGVGDTQYF
TGTGCCAGCAGCTTAGGAGTACTAGCGGGAGTAGGAGATACGCAGTATTTT
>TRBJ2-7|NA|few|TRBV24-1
CATSDLRGYEQYF
TGTGCCACCAGTGATTTGAGGGGCTACGAGCAGTACTTC
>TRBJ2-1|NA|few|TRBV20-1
CSARDPVPSGEQFF
TGCAGTGCTAGAGATCCGGTGCCCAGCGGTGAGCAGTTCTTC
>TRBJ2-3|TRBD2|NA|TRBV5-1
CASSLTAGGGTDTQYF
TGCGCCAGCAGCTTGACCGCGGGAGGAGGCACAGATACGCAGTATTTT
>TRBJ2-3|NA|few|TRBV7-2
CASSLAGRVQYF
TGTGCCAGCAGCTTAGCGGGGCGAGTGCAGTATTTT
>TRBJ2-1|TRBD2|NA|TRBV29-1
CSVERRLAGIGEQFF
TGCAGCGTTGAGCGGAGACTAGCGGGAATTGGTGAGCAGTTCTTC
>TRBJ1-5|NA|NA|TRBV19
CASSMEGYQPQHF
TGTGCCAGTAGTATGGAAGGTTATCAGCCCCAGCATTTT
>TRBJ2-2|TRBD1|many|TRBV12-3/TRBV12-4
CASRDRGHAGELFF
TGTGCCAGCAGGGACAGGGGGCATGCCGGGGAGCTGTTTTTT
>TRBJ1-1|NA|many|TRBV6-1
CASSEQAMATEAFF
TGTGCCAGCAGTGAACAAGCCATGGCCACTGAAGCTTTCTTT
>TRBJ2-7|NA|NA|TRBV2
CASSEVYDYEQYF
TGTGCCAGCAGTGAAGTATATGACTACGAGCAGTACTTC
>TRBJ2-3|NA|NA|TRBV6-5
CASSYGPPGADTQYF
TGTGCCAGCAGTTATGGTCCACCTGGTGCGGATACGCAGTATTTT
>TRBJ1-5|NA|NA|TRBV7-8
CASSVSRFGSNQPQHF
TGTGCCAGCAGCGTAAGCCGGTTCGGTAGCAATCAGCCCCAGCATTTT
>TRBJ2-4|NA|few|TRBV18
CASSQRTSPQNIQYF
TGTGCCAGCTCGCAACGCACAAGCCCGCAAAACATTCAGTACTTC